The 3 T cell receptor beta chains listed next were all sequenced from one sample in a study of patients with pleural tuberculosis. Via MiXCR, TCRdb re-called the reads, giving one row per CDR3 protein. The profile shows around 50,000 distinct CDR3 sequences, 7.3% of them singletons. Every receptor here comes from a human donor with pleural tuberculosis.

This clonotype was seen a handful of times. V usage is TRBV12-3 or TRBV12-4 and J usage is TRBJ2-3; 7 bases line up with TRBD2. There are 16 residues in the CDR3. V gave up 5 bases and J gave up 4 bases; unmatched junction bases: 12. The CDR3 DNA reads TGTGCCAGCAGTCCCAGAGTAGCGGGTTCCTCAGATACGCAGTATTTT. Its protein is CASSPRVAGSSDTQYF.

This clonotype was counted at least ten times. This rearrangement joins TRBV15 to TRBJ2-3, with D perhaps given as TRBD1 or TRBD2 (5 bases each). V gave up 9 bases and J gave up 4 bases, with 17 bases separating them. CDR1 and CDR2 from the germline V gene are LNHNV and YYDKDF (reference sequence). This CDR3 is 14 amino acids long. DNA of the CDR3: TGTGCCACTAAACCGGGACCAGTGGCAGATACGCAGTATTTT. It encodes CATKPGPVADTQYF.

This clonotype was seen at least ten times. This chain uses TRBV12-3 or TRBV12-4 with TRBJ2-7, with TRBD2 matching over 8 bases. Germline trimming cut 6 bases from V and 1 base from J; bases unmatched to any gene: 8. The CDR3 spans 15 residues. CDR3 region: CASRSNSGASYEQYV. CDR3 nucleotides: TGTGCCAGCAGGTCGAATAGCGGGGCTTCCTACGAGCAGTACGTC.